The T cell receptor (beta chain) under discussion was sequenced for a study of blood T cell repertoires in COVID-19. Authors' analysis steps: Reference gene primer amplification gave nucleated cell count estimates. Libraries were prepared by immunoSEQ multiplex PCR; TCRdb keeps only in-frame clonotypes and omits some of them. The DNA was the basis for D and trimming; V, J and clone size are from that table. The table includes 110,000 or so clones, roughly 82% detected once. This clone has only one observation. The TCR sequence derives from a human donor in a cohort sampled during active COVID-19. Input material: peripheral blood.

This CDR3 reads CASSQQREPQETQYF. DNA for the CDR3: TGTGCCAGCAGCCAGCAGCGGGAGCCGCAAGAGACCCAGTACTTC. The chain recombines TRBV3-1 (or the pseudogene TRBV3-2) with TRBJ2-5; the match to TRBD2 covers 8 bases. Germline CDR1 LGHDT, CDR2 YNNKEL (reference sequence). The V segment lost 3 bases and the J segment 2 bases; nucleotides outside the gene matches: 5. The CDR3 covers 15 residues.